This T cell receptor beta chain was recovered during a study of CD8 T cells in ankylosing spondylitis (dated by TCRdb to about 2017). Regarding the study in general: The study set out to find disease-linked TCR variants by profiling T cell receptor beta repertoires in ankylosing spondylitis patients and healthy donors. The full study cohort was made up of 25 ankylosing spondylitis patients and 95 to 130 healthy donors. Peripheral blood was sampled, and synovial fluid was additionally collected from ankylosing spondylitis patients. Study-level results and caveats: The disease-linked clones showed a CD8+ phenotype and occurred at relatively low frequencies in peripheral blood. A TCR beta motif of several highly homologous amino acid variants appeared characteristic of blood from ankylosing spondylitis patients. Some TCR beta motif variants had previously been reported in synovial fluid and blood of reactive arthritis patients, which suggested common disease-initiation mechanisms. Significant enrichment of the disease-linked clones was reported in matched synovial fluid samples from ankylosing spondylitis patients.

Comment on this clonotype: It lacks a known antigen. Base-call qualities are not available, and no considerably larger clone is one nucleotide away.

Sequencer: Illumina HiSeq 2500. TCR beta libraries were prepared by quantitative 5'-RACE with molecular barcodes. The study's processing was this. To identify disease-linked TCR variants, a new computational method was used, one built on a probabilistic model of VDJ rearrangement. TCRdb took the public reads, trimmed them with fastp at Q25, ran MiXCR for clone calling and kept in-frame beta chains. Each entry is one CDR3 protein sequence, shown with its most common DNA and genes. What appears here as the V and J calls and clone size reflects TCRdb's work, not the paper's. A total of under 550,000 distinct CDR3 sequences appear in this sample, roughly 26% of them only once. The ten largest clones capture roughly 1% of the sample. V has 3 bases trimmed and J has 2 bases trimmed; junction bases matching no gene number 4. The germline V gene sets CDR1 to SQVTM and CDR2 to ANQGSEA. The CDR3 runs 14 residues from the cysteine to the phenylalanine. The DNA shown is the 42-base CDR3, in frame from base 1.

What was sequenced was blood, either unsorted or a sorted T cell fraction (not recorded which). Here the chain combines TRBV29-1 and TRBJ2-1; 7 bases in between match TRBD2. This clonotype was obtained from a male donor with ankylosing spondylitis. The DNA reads TGCAGCGTTGACGGGGGGAACACCTACAATGAGCAGTTCTTC. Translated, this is CSVDGGNTYNEQFF.